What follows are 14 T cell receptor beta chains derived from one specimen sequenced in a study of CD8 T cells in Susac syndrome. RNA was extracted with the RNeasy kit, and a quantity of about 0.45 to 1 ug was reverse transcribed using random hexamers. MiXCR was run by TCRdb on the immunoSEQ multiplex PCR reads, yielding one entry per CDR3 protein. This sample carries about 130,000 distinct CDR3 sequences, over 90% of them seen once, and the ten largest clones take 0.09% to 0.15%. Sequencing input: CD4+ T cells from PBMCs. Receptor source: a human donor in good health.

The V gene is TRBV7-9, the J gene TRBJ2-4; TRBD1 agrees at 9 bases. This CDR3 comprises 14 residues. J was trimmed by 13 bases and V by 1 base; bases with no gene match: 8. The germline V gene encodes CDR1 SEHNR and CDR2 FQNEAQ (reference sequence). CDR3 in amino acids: CASSLGQGVPYQYF. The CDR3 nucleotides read TGTGCCAGCAGCTTAGGACAGGGGGTCCCCTACCAGTACTTC. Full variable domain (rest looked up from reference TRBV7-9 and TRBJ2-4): DTGVSQNPRHKITKRGQNVTFRCDPISEHNRLYWYRQTLGQGPEFLTYFQNEAQLEKSRLLSDRFSAERPKGSFSTLEIQRTEQGDSAMYLCASSLGQGVPYQYFGAGTRLSVL.

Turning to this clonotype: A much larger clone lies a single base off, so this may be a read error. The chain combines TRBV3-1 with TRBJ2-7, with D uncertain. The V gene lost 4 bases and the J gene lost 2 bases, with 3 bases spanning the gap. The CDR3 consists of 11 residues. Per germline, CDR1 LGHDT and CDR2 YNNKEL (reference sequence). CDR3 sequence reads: CASSPTYEQYF. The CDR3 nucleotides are TGTGCCAGCAGCCCCACCTACGAGCAGTACTTC.

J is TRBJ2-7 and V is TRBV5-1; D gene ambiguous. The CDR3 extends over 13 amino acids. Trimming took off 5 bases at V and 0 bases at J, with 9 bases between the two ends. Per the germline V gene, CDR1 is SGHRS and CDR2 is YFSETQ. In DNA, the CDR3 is TGCGCCAGCAGATCCGACAACTCCTACGAGCAGTACTTC. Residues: CASRSDNSYEQYF.

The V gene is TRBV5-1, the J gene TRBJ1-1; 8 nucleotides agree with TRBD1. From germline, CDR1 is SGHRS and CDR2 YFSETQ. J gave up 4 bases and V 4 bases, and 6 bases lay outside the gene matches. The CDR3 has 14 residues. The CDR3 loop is CASSPQGVGTEAFF. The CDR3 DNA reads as TGCGCCAGCAGCCCACAGGGGGTTGGCACTGAAGCTTTCTTT. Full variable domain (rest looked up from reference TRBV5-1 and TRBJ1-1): KAGVTQTPRYLIKTRGQQVTLSCSPISGHRSVSWYQQTPGQGLQFLFEYFSETQRNKGNFPGRFSGRQFSNSRSEMNVSTLELGDSALYLCASSPQGVGTEAFFGQGTRLTVV.

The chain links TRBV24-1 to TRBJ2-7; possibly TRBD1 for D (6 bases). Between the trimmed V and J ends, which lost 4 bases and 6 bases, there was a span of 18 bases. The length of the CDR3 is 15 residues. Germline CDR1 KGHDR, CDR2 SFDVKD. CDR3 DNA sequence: TGTGCCACCAGTGACGCCGGGGACACCGGTGGCGAGCAGTACTTC. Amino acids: CATSDAGDTGGEQYF.

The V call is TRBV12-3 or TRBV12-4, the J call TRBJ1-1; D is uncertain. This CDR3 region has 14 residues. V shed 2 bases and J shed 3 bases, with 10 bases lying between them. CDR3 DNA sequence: TGTGCCAGCAGTTTAACCGGGTCCGACACTGAAGCTTTCTTT. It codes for CASSLTGSDTEAFF.

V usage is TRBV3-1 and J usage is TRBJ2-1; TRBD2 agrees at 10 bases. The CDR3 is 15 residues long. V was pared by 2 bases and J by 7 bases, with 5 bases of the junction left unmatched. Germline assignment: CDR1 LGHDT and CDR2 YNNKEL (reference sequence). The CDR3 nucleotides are TGTGCCAGCAGCCAAAGGGCTAGCGGGAGTAATGAGCAGTTCTTC. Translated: CASSQRASGSNEQFF.

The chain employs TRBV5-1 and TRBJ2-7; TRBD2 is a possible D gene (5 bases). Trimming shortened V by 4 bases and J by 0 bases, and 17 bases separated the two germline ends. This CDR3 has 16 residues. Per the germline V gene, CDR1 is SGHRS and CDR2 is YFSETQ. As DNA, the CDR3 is TGCGCCAGCAGCCCGGGAATGGGAAAAAGCTCCTACGAGCAGTACTTC. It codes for CASSPGMGKSSYEQYF.

The CDR3 nucleotides are TGTGCCAGCAGCTTAGGGTCCGGGACGCTAAATGAGCAGTTCTTC. This codes for CASSLGSGTLNEQFF. The chain uses TRBV7-2 and TRBJ2-1, with D perhaps TRBD1 or TRBD2 (5 bases each). The germline V and J ends were trimmed by 1 base and 7 bases, with 14 bases remaining between them. The CDR3 runs to 15 residues. The germline V gene has CDR1 SGHTA and CDR2 FQGNSA.

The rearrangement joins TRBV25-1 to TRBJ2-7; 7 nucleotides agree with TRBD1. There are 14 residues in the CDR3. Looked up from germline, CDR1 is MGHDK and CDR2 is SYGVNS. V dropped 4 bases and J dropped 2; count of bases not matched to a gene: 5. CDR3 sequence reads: CASSAAGGTYEQYF. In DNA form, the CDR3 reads TGTGCCAGCAGTGCTGCAGGGGGTACCTACGAGCAGTACTTC.

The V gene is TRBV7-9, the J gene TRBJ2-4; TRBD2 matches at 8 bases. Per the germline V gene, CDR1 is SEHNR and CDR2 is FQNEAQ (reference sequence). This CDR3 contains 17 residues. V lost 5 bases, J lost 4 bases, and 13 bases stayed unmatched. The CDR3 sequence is CASSPLGTSGEKNIQYF. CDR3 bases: TGTGCCAGCAGCCCTCTAGGGACTAGTGGGGAAAAAAACATTCAGTACTTC.

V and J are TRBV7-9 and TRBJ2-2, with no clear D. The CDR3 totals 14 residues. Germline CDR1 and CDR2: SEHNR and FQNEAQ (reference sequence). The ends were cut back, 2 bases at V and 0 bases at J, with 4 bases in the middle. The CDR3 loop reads CASSLRANTGELFF. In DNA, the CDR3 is TGTGCCAGCAGCTTACGGGCGAACACCGGGGAGCTGTTTTTT.

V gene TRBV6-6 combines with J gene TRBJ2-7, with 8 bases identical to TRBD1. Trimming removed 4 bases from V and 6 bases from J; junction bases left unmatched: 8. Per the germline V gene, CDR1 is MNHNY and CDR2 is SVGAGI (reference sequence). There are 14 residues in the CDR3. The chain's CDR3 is CASSFRQGLSEQYF. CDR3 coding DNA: TGTGCCAGCAGTTTCCGACAGGGGCTGAGCGAGCAGTACTTC.

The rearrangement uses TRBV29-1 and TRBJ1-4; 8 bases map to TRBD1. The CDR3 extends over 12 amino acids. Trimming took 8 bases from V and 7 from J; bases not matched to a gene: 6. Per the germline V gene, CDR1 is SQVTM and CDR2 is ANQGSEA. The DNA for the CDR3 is TGCAGCTACCAGGGGGCAGGTGAAAAACTGTTTTTT. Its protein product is CSYQGAGEKLFF.